Reported below is one T cell receptor beta chain. The CDR3 runs 16 residues. V shed 5 bases, J shed 2 bases, and the junction held 11 bases outside the gene matches. Per germline, CDR1 KGHDR and CDR2 SFDVKD. This specimen comes from a study of blood T cell repertoires in COVID-19. Profiling relied on immunoSEQ multiplex PCR, and the TCRdb table lists in-frame clones only, not all of them. The sample yields roughly 150,000 clones, around 80% seen once. Each recovered donor of Cohort 3 presented with two negative PCRs, clearance, or symptom resolution. The receptor comes from a woman aged 60-75 years who had recovered from COVID-19. The chain links TRBV24-1 to TRBJ2-7, with 7 positions matching TRBD2. The sample was PBMCs or T cells enriched from blood (not recorded which). CDR3 protein: CATSGTGGGNTYEQYF. CDR3 in DNA: TGTGCCACCAGTGGTACTGGGGGAGGGAATACCTACGAGCAGTACTTC.